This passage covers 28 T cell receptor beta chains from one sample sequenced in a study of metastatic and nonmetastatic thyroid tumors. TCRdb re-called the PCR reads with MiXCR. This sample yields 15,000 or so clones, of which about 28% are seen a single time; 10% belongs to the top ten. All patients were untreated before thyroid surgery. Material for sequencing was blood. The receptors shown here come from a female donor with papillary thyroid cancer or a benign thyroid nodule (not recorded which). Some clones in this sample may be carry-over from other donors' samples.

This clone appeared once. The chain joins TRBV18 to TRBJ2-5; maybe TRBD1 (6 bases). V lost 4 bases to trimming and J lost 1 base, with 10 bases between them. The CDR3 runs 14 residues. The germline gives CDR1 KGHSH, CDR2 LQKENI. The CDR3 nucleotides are TGTGCCAGCTCACGAGCCAGGGGCCAAGAGACCCAGTACTTC. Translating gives CASSRARGQETQYF.

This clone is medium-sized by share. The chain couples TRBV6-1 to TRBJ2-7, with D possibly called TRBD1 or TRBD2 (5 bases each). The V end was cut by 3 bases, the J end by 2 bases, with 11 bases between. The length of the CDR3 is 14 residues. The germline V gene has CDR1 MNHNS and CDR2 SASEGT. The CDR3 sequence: CASSEGVSAYEQYF. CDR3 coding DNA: TGTGCCAGCAGTGAGGGGGTATCTGCCTACGAGCAGTACTTC.

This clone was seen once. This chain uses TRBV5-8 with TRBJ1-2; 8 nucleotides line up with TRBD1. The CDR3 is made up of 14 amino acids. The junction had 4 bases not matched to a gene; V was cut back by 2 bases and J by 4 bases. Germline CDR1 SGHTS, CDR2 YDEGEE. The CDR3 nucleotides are TGTGCCAGCAGCTTAGGCCAGGGGGCCTATGGCTACACCTTC. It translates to CASSLGQGAYGYTF.

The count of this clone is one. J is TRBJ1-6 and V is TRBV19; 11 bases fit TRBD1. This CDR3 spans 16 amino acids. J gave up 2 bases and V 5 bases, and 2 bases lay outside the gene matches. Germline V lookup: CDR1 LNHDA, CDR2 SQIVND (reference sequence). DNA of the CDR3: TGTGCCAGTAGTGGGGGACAGGGGGCCTATAATTCACCCCTCCACTTT. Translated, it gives CASSGGQGAYNSPLHF.

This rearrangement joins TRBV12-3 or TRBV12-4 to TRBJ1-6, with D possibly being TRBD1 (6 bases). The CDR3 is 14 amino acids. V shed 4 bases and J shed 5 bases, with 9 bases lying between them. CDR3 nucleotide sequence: TGTGCCAGCAGTTCCGGGACACATAATTCACCCCTCCACTTT. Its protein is CASSSGTHNSPLHF.

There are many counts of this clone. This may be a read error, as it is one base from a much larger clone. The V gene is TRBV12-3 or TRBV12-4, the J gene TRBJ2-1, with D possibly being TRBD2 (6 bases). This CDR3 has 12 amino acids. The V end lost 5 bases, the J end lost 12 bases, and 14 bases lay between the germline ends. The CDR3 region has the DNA TGTGCCAGCAGTAGACTAGTGCATGGGCAGTTCTTC. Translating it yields CASSRLVHGQFF.

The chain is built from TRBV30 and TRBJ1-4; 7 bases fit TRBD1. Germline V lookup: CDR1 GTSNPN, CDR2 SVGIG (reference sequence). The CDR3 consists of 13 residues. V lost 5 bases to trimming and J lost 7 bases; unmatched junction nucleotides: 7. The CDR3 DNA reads TGTGCCTGGGGAGGGGGCGCGGGTGAAAAACTGTTTTTT. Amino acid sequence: CAWGGGAGEKLFF.

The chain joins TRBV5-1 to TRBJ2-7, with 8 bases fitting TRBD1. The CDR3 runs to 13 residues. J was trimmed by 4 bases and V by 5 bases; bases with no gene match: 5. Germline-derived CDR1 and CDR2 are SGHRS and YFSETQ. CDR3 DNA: TGCGCCAGCAGTTCAGGGGGCTTATACGAGCAGTACTTC. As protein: CASSSGGLYEQYF.

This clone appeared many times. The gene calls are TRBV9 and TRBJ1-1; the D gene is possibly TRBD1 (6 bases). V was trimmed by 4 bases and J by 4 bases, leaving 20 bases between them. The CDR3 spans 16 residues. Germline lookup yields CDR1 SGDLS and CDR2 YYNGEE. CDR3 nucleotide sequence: TGTGCCAGCAGCCCACAATCAGGGGTGGAGGGCACTGAAGCTTTCTTT. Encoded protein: CASSPQSGVEGTEAFF.

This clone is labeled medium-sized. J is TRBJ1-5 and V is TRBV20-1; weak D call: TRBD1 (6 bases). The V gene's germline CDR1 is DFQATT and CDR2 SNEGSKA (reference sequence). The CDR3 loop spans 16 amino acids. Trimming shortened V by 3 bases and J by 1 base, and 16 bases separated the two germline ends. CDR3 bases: TGCAGTGCTAGTTTGTCCGGGACACAAAGCAATCAGCCCCAGCATTTT. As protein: CSASLSGTQSNQPQHF.

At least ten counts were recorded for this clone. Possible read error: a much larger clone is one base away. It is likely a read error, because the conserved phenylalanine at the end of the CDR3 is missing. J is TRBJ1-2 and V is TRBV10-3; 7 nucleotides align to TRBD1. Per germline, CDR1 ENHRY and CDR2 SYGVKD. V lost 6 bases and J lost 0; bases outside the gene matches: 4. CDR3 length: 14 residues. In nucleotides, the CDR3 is TGTGCCATCAGGTCGACAGGGACTAACTATGGCTACACCCTC. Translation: CAIRSTGTNYGYTL.

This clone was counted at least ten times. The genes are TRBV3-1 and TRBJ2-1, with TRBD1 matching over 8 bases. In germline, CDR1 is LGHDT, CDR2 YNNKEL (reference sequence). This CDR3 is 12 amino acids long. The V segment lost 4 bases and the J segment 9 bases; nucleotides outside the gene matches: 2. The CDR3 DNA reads TGTGCCAGCAGCCCGACAGGGGCTGAGCAGTTCTTC. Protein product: CASSPTGAEQFF.

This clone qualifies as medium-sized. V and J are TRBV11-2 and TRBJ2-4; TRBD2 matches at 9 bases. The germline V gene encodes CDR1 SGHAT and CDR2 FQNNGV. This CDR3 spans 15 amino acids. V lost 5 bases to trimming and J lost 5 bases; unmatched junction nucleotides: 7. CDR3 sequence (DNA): TGTGCCAGCAGCCTAGGGACTAGCAGTCAAAACATTCAGTACTTC. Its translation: CASSLGTSSQNIQYF. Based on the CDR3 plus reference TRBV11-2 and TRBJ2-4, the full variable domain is EAGVAQSPRYKIIEKRQSVAFWCNPISGHATLYWYQQILGQGPKLLIQFQNNGVVDDSQLPKDRFSAERLKGVDSTLKIQPAKLEDSAVYLCASSLGTSSQNIQYFGAGTRLSVL.

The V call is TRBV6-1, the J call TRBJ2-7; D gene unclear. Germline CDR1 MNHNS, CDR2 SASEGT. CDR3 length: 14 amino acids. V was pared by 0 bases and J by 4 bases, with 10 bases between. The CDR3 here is CASSEAQDGYEQYF. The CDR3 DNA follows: TGTGCCAGCAGTGAAGCGCAGGACGGTTACGAGCAGTACTTC.

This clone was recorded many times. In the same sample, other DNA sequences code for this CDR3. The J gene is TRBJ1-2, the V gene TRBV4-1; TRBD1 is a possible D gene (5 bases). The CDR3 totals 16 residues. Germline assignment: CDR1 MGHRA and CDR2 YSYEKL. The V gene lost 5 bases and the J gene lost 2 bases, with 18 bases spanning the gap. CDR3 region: CASSVSWEGTNYGYTF. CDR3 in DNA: TGCGCCAGCAGCGTAAGTTGGGAAGGGACCAACTATGGCTACACCTTC.

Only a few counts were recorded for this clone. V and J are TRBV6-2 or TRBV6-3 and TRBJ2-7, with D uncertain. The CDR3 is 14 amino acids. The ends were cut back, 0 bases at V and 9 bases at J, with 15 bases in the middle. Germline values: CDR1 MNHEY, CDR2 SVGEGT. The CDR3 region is CASSYSMEFAGQYF. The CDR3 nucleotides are TGTGCCAGCAGTTACTCGATGGAATTTGCAGGGCAGTACTTC.

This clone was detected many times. CDR3 DNA: TGTGCCAGCCAGGGGGCGCGGGACACTGAAGCTTTCTTT. Translation gives CASQGARDTEAFF. The chain uses TRBV24-1 and TRBJ1-1; 8 nucleotides match TRBD1. CDR3 length: 13 amino acids. J lost 3 bases, V lost 11 bases, and 7 bases had no gene match. The germline CDR1 and CDR2 sequences are KGHDR and SFDVKD.

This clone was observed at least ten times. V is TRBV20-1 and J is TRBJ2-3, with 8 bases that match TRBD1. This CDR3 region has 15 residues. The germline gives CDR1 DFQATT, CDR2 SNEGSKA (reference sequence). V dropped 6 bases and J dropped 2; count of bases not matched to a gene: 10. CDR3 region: CSAQEPGGLTDTQYF. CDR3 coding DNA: TGCAGTGCACAAGAACCAGGGGGCCTCACAGATACGCAGTATTTT.

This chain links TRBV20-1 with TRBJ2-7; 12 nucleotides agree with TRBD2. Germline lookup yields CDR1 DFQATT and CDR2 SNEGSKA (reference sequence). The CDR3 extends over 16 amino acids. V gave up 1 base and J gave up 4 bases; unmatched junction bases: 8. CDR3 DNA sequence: TGCAGTGCTAGAGCCCCTAGCGGGGGGGCCGGTTACGAGCAGTACTTC. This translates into CSARAPSGGAGYEQYF.

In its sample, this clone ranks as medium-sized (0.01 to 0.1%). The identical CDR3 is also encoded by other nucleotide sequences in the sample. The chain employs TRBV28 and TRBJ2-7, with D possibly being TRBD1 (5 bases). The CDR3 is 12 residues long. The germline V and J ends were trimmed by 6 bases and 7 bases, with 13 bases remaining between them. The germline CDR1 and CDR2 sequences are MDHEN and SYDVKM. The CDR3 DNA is TGTGCCAGCAGGTCCCAGGGTGGAGAGCAGTACTTC. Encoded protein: CASRSQGGEQYF.

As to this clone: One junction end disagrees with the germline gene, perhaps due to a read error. CDR3 bases: TGTGCCAGCAACCCAAGCCATGGGGTTTCCGGGGAGCTGTCTTTT. As protein: CASNPSHGVSGELSF. This chain links TRBV12-3 or TRBV12-4 with TRBJ2-2; weak D call: TRBD2 (5 bases). This CDR3 is 15 amino acids long.

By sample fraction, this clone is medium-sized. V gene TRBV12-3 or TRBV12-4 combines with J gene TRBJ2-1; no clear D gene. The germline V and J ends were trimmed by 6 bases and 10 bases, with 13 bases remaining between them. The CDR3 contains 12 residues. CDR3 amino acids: CASRDPSGEQFF. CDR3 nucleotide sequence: TGTGCCAGCAGGGACCCCTCCGGAGAGCAGTTCTTC.

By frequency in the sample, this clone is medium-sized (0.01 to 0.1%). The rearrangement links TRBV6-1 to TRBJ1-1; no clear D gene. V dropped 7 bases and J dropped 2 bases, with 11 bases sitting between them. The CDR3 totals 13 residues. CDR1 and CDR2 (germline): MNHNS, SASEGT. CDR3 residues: CASKAGVNTEAFF. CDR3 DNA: TGTGCCAGCAAAGCGGGAGTAAACACTGAAGCTTTCTTT.

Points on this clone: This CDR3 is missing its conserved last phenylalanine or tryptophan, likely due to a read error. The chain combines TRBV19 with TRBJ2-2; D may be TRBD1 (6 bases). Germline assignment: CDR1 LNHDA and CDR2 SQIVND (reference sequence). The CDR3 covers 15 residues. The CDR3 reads CASSYGQGNTWELFL. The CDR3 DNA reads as TGTGCCAGTAGTTATGGTCAGGGGAACACCTGGGAGCTGTTTCTT.

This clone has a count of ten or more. The chain's CDR3 is CASSLDRGPNEKLFF. CDR3 DNA: TGTGCCAGCAGCCTGGACAGGGGGCCTAATGAAAAACTGTTTTTT. The rearrangement joins TRBV2 to TRBJ1-4; 11 bases fit TRBD1. CDR1 SNHLY and CDR2 FYNNEI come from the germline V gene. J was trimmed by 3 bases and V by 6 bases; bases with no gene match: 3. The CDR3 is 15 amino acids.

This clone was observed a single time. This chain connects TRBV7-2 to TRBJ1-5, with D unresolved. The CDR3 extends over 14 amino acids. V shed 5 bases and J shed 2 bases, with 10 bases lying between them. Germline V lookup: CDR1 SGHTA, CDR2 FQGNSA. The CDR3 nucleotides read TGTGCCAGCAGCCCGAGACGGGGCAATCAGCCCCAGCATTTT. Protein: CASSPRRGNQPQHF.

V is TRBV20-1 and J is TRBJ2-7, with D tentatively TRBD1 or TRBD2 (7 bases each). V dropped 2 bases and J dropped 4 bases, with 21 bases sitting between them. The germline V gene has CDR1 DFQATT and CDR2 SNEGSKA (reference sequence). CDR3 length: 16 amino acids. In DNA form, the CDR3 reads TGCAGTGCTAGACCGAGTGGGAGGGGGCGAGGGTACGAGCAGTACTTC. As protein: CSARPSGRGRGYEQYF.

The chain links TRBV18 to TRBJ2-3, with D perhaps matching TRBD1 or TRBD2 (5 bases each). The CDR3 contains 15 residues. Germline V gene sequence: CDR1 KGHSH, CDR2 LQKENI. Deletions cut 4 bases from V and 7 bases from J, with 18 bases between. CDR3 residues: CASSQTGTGTYTQYF. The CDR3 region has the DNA TGTGCCAGCTCACAAACCGGGACGGGAACATATACGCAGTATTTT. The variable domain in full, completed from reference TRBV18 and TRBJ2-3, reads NAGVMQNPRHLVRRRGQEARLRCSPMKGHSHVYWYRQLPEEGLKFMVYLQKENIIDESGMPKERFSAEFPKEGPSILRIQQVVRGDSAAYFCASSQTGTGTYTQYFGPGTRLTVL.